This TCR beta chain appears in the sequencing data of a study of shared clonotypes between healthy human individuals. Study-level background: A donor's plate count was three for CD4 naive and three for CD4 memory; CD8 naive had two and CD8 memory one.

This CDR3 region has 13 residues. Germline CDR1 reads SQVTM; CDR2 reads ANQGSEA. With 1 base removed from V and 5 bases from J, the gap between germline ends came to 11 bases. About this clone: Its antigen remains unknown.

The assay was immunoSEQ multiplex PCR, and TCRdb's table has in-frame clones only and misses some. The sample carries some 1,100,000 clones, around 78% recorded once. Regarding the study as a whole: Clonotype sharing among donors, it was expected, would be affected by sequencing depth.

The rearrangement joins TRBV29-1 to TRBJ1-1; D not certain. This clonotype was sampled from a man younger than 35 in good health. Some clones in this sample may be carry-over from other donors' samples. The specimen was memory CD4+ T cells from PBMCs. Noted subset: CD45RA-negative fraction. In DNA, the CDR3 is TGCAGCGTTGAAGGGCGGGAGACTACTGAAGCTTTCTTT. Translating it yields CSVEGRETTEAFF.